These 25 T cell receptor beta chains were all obtained from the same sample, sequenced in a study of blood T cell repertoires in COVID-19 (dated by TCRdb to the early 2020s). Library preparation used the immunoSEQ multiplex PCR assay. The table comes from immuneACCESS by way of TCRdb, which keeps in-frame sequences with V and J called. Part of the clones is missing from these tables; in studies checked, under half for an unresolved V gene and the rest for unknown reasons. This sample gives some 150,000 clones in total; 80% to 90% of them show up just once. Roughly 2.5% of the sample goes to the ten largest clones. The sequencing input was peripheral blood. The receptors stem from a man aged 45-65 years with active COVID-19.

The chain's CDR3 is CASSIGTATYEQYF. The DNA for the CDR3 is TGTGCCAGTAGTATAGGGACAGCCACCTACGAGCAGTACTTC. The rearrangement links TRBV19 to TRBJ2-7, with D tentatively TRBD1 (6 bases). The CDR3 runs 14 residues. Germline V gene sequence: CDR1 LNHDA, CDR2 SQIVND (reference sequence). The ends were cut back, 1 base at V and 2 bases at J, with 9 bases in the middle.

This clone was counted once. This chain connects TRBV10-3 to TRBJ1-3; TRBD1 aligns across 7 bases. The CDR3 consists of 15 residues. Losses at the gene ends were 7 bases for V and 2 bases for J; bases not matched to a gene: 8. Germline assignment: CDR1 ENHRY and CDR2 SYGVKD. The CDR3 spells CAITGQAIPGNTIYF. For the CDR3, the DNA is TGTGCCATCACCGGACAGGCGATACCTGGAAACACCATATATTTT.

The chain links TRBV9 to TRBJ2-1; D perhaps matches TRBD2 (6 bases). CDR1 and CDR2 (germline): SGDLS, YYNGEE. V shed 2 bases and J shed 0 bases, with 9 bases lying between them. This CDR3 contains 15 residues. This CDR3 is CASSVTGSSYNEQFF. CDR3 nucleotide sequence: TGTGCCAGCAGCGTTACCGGGAGCTCCTACAATGAGCAGTTCTTC.

The V gene is TRBV10-3, the J gene TRBJ2-3; the D gene is possibly TRBD1 (6 bases). Germline loops: CDR1 ENHRY, CDR2 SYGVKD. The CDR3 covers 15 residues. Trimming stripped 2 bases from V and 3 bases from J, with 12 bases between. The CDR3 loop reads CAISEPKDRTDTQYF. As DNA, the CDR3 is TGTGCCATCAGTGAGCCAAAGGACAGAACAGATACGCAGTATTTT.

The V gene is TRBV11-1, the J gene TRBJ2-3; the D is unclear. Deletions cut 5 bases from V and 1 base from J, with 13 bases between. The length of the CDR3 is 15 residues. Per germline, CDR1 SGHAT and CDR2 FQDESV (reference sequence). CDR3 sequence reads: CASSREPTGTDTQYF. The CDR3 DNA is TGTGCCAGCAGCCGAGAACCAACAGGCACAGATACGCAGTATTTT.

This chain links TRBV6-6 with TRBJ2-7; weak D call: TRBD1 (6 bases). This CDR3 contains 15 residues. V lost 6 bases to trimming and J lost 0 bases, with 15 bases between them. Germline V gene lookup returns CDR1 MNHNY and CDR2 SVGAGI (reference sequence). CDR3 in amino acids: CASSPGTPHSYEQYF. CDR3 nucleotide sequence: TGTGCCAGCAGCCCAGGGACACCTCACTCCTACGAGCAGTACTTC.

CDR3 DNA: TGTGCCAGCAGTGAAGCGCTTGGTTCAGGCTACGAGCAGTACTTC. As protein: CASSEALGSGYEQYF. This chain uses TRBV6-1 with TRBJ2-7; D gene ambiguous. This CDR3 has 15 residues. Trimming removed 0 bases from V and 3 bases from J, with 12 bases in between. CDR1 MNHNS and CDR2 SASEGT come from the germline V gene.

This clone was picked up a small number of times. The rearrangement joins TRBV6-2 or TRBV6-3 to TRBJ1-6; D remains ambiguous. V was trimmed by 5 bases and J by 8 bases, leaving 16 bases between them. CDR1 MNHEY and CDR2 SVGEGT come from the germline V gene. CDR3 size: 15 residues. This chain's CDR3 is CASSPHGDVDSPLHF. CDR3 coding DNA: TGTGCCAGCAGTCCCCACGGGGATGTGGATTCACCCCTCCACTTT.

The genes are TRBV2 and TRBJ2-1; TRBD2 matches at 10 bases. The CDR3 runs 15 residues. The junction had 9 bases not matched to a gene; V was cut back by 0 bases and J by 13 bases. Germline V gives CDR1 SNHLY, CDR2 FYNNEI. CDR3 nucleotides: TGTGCCAGCAGTGAAGCGCTTCTGGCTAGCGGGGGCCAGTTCTTC. It yields the protein CASSEALLASGGQFF. The full variable domain, in which reference TRBV2 and TRBJ2-1 provide the parts outside the CDR3, is EPEVTQTPSHQVTQMGQEVILRCVPISNHLYFYWYRQILGQKVEFLVSFYNNEISEKSEIFDDQFSVERPDGSNFTLKIRSTKLEDSAMYFCASSEALLASGGQFFGPGTRLTVL.

The CDR3 coding sequence is TGTGCCAGCAGTGAGAGGGAAACAGTTTACTCCTATAATTCACCCCTCCACTTT. It codes for CASSERETVYSYNSPLHF. The rearrangement uses TRBV6-1 and TRBJ1-6; D is unclear. Between the trimmed V and J ends, which lost 3 bases and 0 bases, there was a span of 15 bases. The CDR3 sequence is 18 residues long. Germline CDR1 MNHNS, CDR2 SASEGT.

The J gene is TRBJ2-6, the V gene TRBV3-1 (or the pseudogene TRBV3-2); 7 bases align to TRBD2. The germline gives CDR1 LGHDT, CDR2 YNNKEL (reference sequence). The CDR3 is 19 amino acids. Unmatched junction bases numbered 11, after V lost 0 bases and J lost 3 bases. For the CDR3, the DNA is TGTGCCAGCAGCCAAGATCCCGGGACTATCGTCCATGGGGCCAACGTCCTGACTTTC. Translated: CASSQDPGTIVHGANVLTF.

The rearrangement links TRBV3-1 (or the pseudogene TRBV3-2) to TRBJ2-7, with 8 bases fitting TRBD1. The junction had 8 bases not matched to a gene; V was cut back by 2 bases and J by 5 bases. The CDR3 has 15 residues. Per germline, CDR1 LGHDT and CDR2 YNNKEL (reference sequence). CDR3 sequence (DNA): TGTGCCAGCAGCCAATCCGACAGGGGAAGCCACGAGCAGTACTTC. Amino acids: CASSQSDRGSHEQYF.

This chain connects TRBV12-3 or TRBV12-4 to TRBJ2-1; the D gene is possibly TRBD2 (5 bases). V was trimmed by 4 bases and J by 5 bases, leaving 9 bases between them. The CDR3 is 13 amino acids. This CDR3 reads CASSSGIDNEQFF. CDR3 nucleotide sequence: TGTGCCAGCAGTTCGGGGATCGACAATGAGCAGTTCTTC.

This clone was recorded once. This chain's CDR3 is CASSKTGNYGYTF. The CDR3 coding sequence is TGTGCCAGCAGCAAGACAGGGAACTATGGCTACACCTTC. V gene TRBV5-4 combines with J gene TRBJ1-2; 7 bases agree with TRBD1. Germline CDR1 is SGHNT and CDR2 is YYREEE (reference sequence). V gave up 4 bases and J gave up 2 bases; unmatched junction bases: 2. CDR3 length equals 13 residues.

The chain combines TRBV5-1 with TRBJ2-7, with 8 bases fitting TRBD2. Germline V gene lookup returns CDR1 SGHRS and CDR2 YFSETQ. V dropped 3 bases and J dropped 2; count of bases not matched to a gene: 7. CDR3 size: 15 residues. This chain's CDR3 is CASSSGTRIPYEQYF. CDR3 sequence (DNA): TGCGCCAGCAGCTCCGGGACTAGGATCCCCTACGAGCAGTACTTC.

The chain joins TRBV11-2 to TRBJ1-2; 8 nucleotides agree with TRBD1. Trimming cost V 5 bases and J 8 bases; bases outside gene matches: 13. CDR1 and CDR2 (germline): SGHAT, FQNNGV. The CDR3 has 15 residues. This chain's CDR3 is CASSITTGTGKGYTF. CDR3 sequence (DNA): TGTGCCAGCAGCATCACGACCGGGACAGGAAAAGGCTACACCTTC.

The gene calls are TRBV19 and TRBJ1-2; D perhaps matches TRBD1 (6 bases). V lost 10 bases and J 7 bases, leaving 25 bases between the germline ends. Germline-derived CDR1 and CDR2 are LNHDA and SQIVND (reference sequence). CDR3 size: 15 residues. The DNA of the CDR3 is TGTGCCACCAAGCCGGTTGCCACAGGGATTAGTGGCTACACCTTC. Its protein product is CATKPVATGISGYTF. The whole variable domain, filled in from reference TRBV19 and TRBJ1-2, reads DGGITQSPKYLFRKEGQNVTLSCEQNLNHDAMYWYRQDPGQGLRLIYYSQIVNDFQKGDIAEGYSVSREKKESFPLTVTSAQKNPTAFYLCATKPVATGISGYTFGSGTRLTVV.

The V and J genes are TRBV7-9 and TRBJ1-1; TRBD1 matches at 8 bases. Germline V gene lookup returns CDR1 SEHNR and CDR2 FQNEAQ (reference sequence). J gave up 1 base and V 5 bases, and 3 bases lay outside the gene matches. The CDR3 consists of 14 residues. This chain's CDR3 is CASSAGQGNTEAFF. The CDR3 bases are TGTGCCAGCAGCGCTGGACAGGGGAACACTGAAGCTTTCTTT.

The genes are TRBV2 and TRBJ2-1; 9 nucleotides agree with TRBD2. The junction had 15 bases not matched to a gene; V was cut back by 8 bases and J by 10 bases. Per germline, CDR1 SNHLY and CDR2 FYNNEI. This CDR3 is built from 15 residues. The CDR3 reads CASRHPGGGAEEQFF. The CDR3 nucleotides read TGTGCCAGCCGACACCCTGGCGGGGGGGCAGAAGAGCAGTTCTTC.

V gene TRBV19 combines with J gene TRBJ1-5, with 7 bases that match TRBD1. This CDR3 contains 15 residues. Germline trimming cut 5 bases from V and 8 bases from J; bases unmatched to any gene: 12. CDR1 and CDR2 from the germline V gene are LNHDA and SQIVND (reference sequence). The CDR3 here is CASSPKTGTVEPQHF. The CDR3 DNA reads as TGTGCCAGTAGTCCCAAGACAGGGACGGTTGAGCCCCAGCATTTT.

This sequence joins TRBV6-5 and TRBJ1-3; D gene ambiguous. V shed 2 bases and J shed 2 bases, with 7 bases lying between them. The CDR3 covers 14 residues. CDR1 and CDR2 from the germline V gene are MNHEY and SVGAGI. CDR3 nucleotide sequence: TGTGCCAGCAGTTACCCTGGGCCTGGAAACACCATATATTTT. It specifies CASSYPGPGNTIYF.

The V gene is TRBV29-1, the J gene TRBJ2-3; 8 bases are shared with TRBD2. Germline CDR1 is SQVTM and CDR2 is ANQGSEA. Trimming cost V 7 bases and J 4 bases; bases outside gene matches: 7. This CDR3 spans 13 amino acids. In DNA, the CDR3 is TGCAGCGCTCGGGGGGGTTTTGCAGATACGCAGTATTTT. Protein product: CSARGGFADTQYF.

This clone is a singleton in its sample. The chain has TRBV6-1 and TRBJ2-7, with 13 bases that match TRBD2. CDR1 is MNHNS, CDR2 SASEGT, per germline. V was pared by 3 bases and J by 3 bases, with 2 bases of the junction left unmatched. This CDR3 contains 15 residues. The CDR3 loop reads CASSDRTSGGYEQYF. As DNA, the CDR3 is TGTGCCAGCAGTGACAGGACTAGCGGGGGCTACGAGCAGTACTTC.

The chain carries TRBV7-8 and TRBJ2-1, with TRBD2 identical over 10 bases. The CDR3 loop spans 14 amino acids. The germline CDR1 and CDR2 sequences are SGHVS and FQNEAQ. With 1 base clipped from V and 10 bases from J, the junction kept 4 bases outside the gene matches. The CDR3 DNA reads TGTGCCAGCAGCTTAGGGAGCGGGGGGGGCGAGCAGTTCTTC. Translation: CASSLGSGGGEQFF.

The V call is TRBV7-2, the J call TRBJ2-3; 9 bases are shared with TRBD2. The CDR3 runs 16 residues. Unmatched junction bases numbered 10, after V lost 4 bases and J lost 5 bases. Germline V gene sequence: CDR1 SGHTA, CDR2 FQGNSA. CDR3 region: CASSSRGLAGIDTQYF. DNA for the CDR3: TGTGCCAGCAGCTCCCGCGGCCTAGCGGGGATAGATACGCAGTATTTT.